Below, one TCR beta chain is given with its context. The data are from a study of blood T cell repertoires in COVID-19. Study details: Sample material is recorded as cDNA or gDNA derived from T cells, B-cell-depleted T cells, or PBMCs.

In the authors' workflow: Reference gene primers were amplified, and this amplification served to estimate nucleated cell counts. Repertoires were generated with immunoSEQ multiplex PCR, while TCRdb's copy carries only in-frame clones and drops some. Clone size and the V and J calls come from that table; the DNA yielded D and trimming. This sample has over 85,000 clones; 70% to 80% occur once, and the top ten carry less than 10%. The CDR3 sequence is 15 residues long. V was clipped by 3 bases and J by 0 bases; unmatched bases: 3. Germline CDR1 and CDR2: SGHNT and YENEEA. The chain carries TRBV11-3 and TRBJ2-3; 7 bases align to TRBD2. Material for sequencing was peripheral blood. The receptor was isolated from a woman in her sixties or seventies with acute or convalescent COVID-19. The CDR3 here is CASSLSAGSTDTQYF. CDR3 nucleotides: TGTGCCAGCAGCTTGTCAGCGGGGAGCACAGATACGCAGTATTTT.